What follows are 4 T cell receptor beta chains derived from one specimen sequenced in a study of shared clonotypes between healthy human individuals. Cells designated naive CD8 were CD45RO-negative and were positively selected for CCR7, with terminally differentiated effector memory CD45RA+ cells excluded. Data came from immunoSEQ multiplex PCR; TCRdb stores just in-frame clones and leaves some out. This table holds around 1,900,000 clones, 93% found once. Material: naive CD8+ T cells from PBMCs. Receptor source: a man between 18 and 35 years old in good health. Some clones in this sample may be carry-over from other donors' samples.

The V call is TRBV5-1, the J call TRBJ2-7, with 8 bases lining up with TRBD1. Germline CDR1 and CDR2: SGHRS and YFSETQ. Trimming removed 6 bases from V and 0 bases from J; junction bases left unmatched: 5. The CDR3 is 14 amino acids. The CDR3 reads CASMNRGSSYEQYF. In DNA, the CDR3 is TGCGCCAGCATGAACAGGGGGAGCTCCTACGAGCAGTACTTC.

The gene calls are TRBV7-6 and TRBJ1-3, with D tentatively TRBD1 (6 bases). V dropped 5 bases and J dropped 0 bases, with 17 bases sitting between them. The CDR3 has 17 amino acids. Germline V gene sequence: CDR1 SGHVS, CDR2 FNYEAQ. In DNA, the CDR3 is TGTGCCAGCAGCCCTCAAGGGGGACGGTACTCTGGAAACACCATATATTTT. Translating gives CASSPQGGRYSGNTIYF.

DNA for the CDR3: TGTGCCAGCAGCGCGGGACTAGCGCCATACGAGCAGTACTTC. Translating gives CASSAGLAPYEQYF. This rearrangement joins TRBV9 to TRBJ2-7; 10 bases agree with TRBD2. V gave up 3 bases and J gave up 4 bases; unmatched junction bases: 4. The germline V gene encodes CDR1 SGDLS and CDR2 YYNGEE. The CDR3 contains 14 residues.

The chain employs TRBV7-2 and TRBJ2-7, with a possible D match to TRBD2 (6 bases). Looked up from germline, CDR1 is SGHTA and CDR2 is FQGNSA. The length of the CDR3 is 16 residues. With 5 bases removed from V and 2 bases from J, the gap between germline ends came to 19 bases. CDR3 amino acids: CASSPHRGDGPYEQYF. CDR3 DNA: TGTGCCAGCAGCCCACACCGCGGGGACGGGCCCTACGAGCAGTACTTC.